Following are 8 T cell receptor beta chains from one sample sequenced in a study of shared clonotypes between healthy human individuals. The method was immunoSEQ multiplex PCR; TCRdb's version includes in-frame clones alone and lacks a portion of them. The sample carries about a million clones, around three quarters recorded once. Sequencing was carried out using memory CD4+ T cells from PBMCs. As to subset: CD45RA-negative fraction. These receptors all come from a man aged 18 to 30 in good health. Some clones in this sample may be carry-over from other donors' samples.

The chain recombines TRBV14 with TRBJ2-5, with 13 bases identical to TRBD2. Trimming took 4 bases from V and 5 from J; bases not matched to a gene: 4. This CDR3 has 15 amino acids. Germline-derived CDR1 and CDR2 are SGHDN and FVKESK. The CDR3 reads CASSPGLAGAETQYF. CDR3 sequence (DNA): TGTGCCAGCAGCCCTGGACTAGCGGGGGCCGAGACCCAGTACTTC.

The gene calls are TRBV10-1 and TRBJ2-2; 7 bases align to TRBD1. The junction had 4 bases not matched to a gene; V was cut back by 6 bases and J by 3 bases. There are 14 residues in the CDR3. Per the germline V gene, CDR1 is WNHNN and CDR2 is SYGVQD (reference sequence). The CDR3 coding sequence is TGCGCCAGCAGACAGGGGAAGGACACCGGGGAGCTGTTTTTT. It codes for CASRQGKDTGELFF.

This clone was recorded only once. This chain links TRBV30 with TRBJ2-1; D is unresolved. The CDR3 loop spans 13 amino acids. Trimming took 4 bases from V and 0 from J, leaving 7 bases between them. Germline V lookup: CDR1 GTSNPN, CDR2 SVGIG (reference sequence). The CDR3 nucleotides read TGTGCCTGGACTCAATTCTCCTACAATGAGCAGTTCTTC. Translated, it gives CAWTQFSYNEQFF. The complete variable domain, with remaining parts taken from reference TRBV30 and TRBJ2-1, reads SQTIHQWPATLVQPVGSPLSLECTVEGTSNPNLYWYRQAAGRGLQLLFYSVGIGQISSEVPQNLSASRPQDRQFILSSKKLLLSDSGFYLCAWTQFSYNEQFFGPGTRLTVL.

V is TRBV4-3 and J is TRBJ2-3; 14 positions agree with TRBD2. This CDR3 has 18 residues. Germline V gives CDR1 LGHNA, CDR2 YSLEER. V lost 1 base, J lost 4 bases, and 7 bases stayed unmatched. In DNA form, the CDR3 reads TGCGCCAGCAGCCAAGGGCTTGGGACTAGCGGGAGCGCAGATACGCAGTATTTT. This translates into CASSQGLGTSGSADTQYF.

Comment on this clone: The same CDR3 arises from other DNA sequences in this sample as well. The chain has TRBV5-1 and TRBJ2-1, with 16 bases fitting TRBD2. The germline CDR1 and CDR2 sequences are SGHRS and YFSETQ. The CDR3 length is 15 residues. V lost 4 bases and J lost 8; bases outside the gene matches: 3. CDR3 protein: CASSPGLAGGDEQFF. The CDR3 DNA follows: TGCGCCAGCAGCCCGGGACTAGCGGGAGGGGATGAGCAGTTCTTC.

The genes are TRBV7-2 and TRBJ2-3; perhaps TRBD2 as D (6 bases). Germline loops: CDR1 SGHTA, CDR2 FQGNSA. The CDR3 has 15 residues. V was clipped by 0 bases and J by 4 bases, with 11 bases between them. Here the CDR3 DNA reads TGTGCCAGCAGCTTAGCGACCGGGAGCGCAGATACGCAGTATTTT. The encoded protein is CASSLATGSADTQYF.

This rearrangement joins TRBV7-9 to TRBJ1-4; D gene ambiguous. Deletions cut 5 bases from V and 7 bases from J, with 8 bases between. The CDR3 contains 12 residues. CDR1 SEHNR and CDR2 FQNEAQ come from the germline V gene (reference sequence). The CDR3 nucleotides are TGTGCCAGCAGCCCTCGGATTGAAAAACTGTTTTTT. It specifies CASSPRIEKLFF.

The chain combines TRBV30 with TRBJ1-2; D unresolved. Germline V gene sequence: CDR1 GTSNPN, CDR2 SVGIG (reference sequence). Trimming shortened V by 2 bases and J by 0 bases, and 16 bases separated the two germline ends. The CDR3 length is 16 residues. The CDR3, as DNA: TGTGCCTGGAGTCCGCTCAGGACTTCAGCTAACTATGGCTACACCTTC. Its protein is CAWSPLRTSANYGYTF.